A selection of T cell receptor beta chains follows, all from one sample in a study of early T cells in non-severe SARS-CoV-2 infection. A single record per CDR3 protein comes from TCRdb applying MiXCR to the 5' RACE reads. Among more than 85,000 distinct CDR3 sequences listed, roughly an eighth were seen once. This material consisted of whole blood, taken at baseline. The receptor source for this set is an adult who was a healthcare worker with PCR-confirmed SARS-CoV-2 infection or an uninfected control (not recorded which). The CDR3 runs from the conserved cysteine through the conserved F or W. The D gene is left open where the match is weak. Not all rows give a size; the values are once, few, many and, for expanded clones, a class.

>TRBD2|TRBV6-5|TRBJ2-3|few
CASSTRTSSDTQYF
TGTGCCAGCAGCACTAGGACTAGTTCAGATACGCAGTATTTT
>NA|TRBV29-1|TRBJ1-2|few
CSVERGVNYGYTF
TGCAGCGTTGAAAGGGGAGTTAACTATGGCTACACCTTC
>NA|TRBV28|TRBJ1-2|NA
CASSSPRDGYTF
TGTGCCAGCAGCTCTCCCAGGGATGGCTACACCTTC
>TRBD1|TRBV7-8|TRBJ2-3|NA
CASSPRTGLSTDTQYF
TGTGCCAGCAGCCCGCGGACAGGGCTTAGCACAGATACGCAGTATTTT
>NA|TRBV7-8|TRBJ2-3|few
CASSRTLDRTDTQYF
TGTGCCAGCAGCCGTACCCTAGATCGCACAGATACGCAGTATTTT
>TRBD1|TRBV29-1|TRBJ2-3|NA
CSVENTGGRDTQYF
TGCAGCGTTGAGAACACAGGGGGCAGAGATACGCAGTATTTT
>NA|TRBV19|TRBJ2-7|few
CASRRWAAYEQYF
TGTGCCAGTAGGCGTTGGGCAGCTTACGAGCAGTACTTC
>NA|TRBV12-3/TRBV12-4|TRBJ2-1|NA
CASSLGIGDSSYNEQFF
TGTGCCAGCAGTTTAGGAATTGGTGACAGCTCCTACAATGAGCAGTTCTTC
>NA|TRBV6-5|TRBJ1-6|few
CASSYSGGSYSPLHF
TGTGCCAGCAGTTACTCCGGTGGATCCTATTCACCCCTCCACTTT
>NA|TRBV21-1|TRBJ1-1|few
CAREDSPPHKVRTEAFF
TGTGCCAGAGAGGACAGTCCGCCCCATAAAGTTCGGACTGAAGCTTTCTTT
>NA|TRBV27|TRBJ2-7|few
CASRSSSSYEQYF
TGTGCCAGCAGGTCTTCCTCCTCCTACGAGCAGTACTTC
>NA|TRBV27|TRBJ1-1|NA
CATNTGYMNTEAFF
TGTGCCACAAACACAGGGTACATGAACACTGAAGCTTTCTTT
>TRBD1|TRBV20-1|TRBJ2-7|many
CSATNPGQGYEQYF
TGCAGTGCGACGAACCCGGGACAGGGTTACGAGCAGTACTTC
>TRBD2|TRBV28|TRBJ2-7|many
CASRKPGLAFYEQYF
TGTGCCAGCAGAAAGCCGGGACTAGCGTTCTACGAGCAGTACTTC
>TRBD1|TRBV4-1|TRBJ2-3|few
CASSQVPDRVGGTGTQYF
TGCGCCAGCAGCCAGGTCCCTGACAGGGTTGGGGGGACAGGCACGCAGTATTTT
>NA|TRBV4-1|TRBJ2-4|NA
CTSSQHPLRGAGSIQYF
TGCACCAGCAGCCAACACCCCCTACGCGGGGCGGGGAGCATTCAGTACTTC
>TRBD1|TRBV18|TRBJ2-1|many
CASSPRGTAMFEQFF
TGTGCCAGCTCACCACGTGGGACAGCGATGTTCGAGCAGTTCTTC
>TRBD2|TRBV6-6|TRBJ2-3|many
CASSYRLAGGYNTQYF
TGTGCCAGCAGTTACAGACTAGCGGGAGGGTATAATACGCAGTATTTT